This T cell receptor (beta chain) emerged from a study of T-cell memory formation after mild COVID-19. As for the study in general: TCR clusters were mostly donor specific.

For this clonotype: Antigen: not known.

Study-level points and caveats: Among contracting clones, CD4+ were mainly CM/EM and CD8+ enriched in EMRA. SARS-CoV-2 specificity was not confirmed for second-wave clones peaking on day 37. Memory cells collected pre-infection included some clones that later responded, suggesting cross-reactive memory joined.

TCRdb recomputed calls from the 5' RACE reads with MiXCR, one row per CDR3 protein. The sample holds around 300,000 distinct CDR3 sequences; roughly a fifth are singletons and the top ten take approximately 21%. V lost 4 bases to trimming and J lost 4 bases, with 15 bases between them. The V gene's germline CDR1 is SGDLS and CDR2 YYNGEE. CDR3 size: 14 residues. V and J are TRBV9 and TRBJ2-7, with D possibly being TRBD1 or TRBD2 (5 bases each). Input material: PBMCs or a T cell subset sorted from them (not recorded which). The TCR originated in a man aged 18 to 29 who had mild COVID-19 (a few samples of this study predate the infection). Cell type and time point are not known. Written as DNA, the CDR3 is TGTGCCAGCAGCAAAAGTGGGGGTACGTACGAGCAGTACTTC. It codes for CASSKSGGTYEQYF.